Listed below are T cell receptor beta chains from one sample, sequenced in a study of blood T cell repertoires in COVID-19. The method was immunoSEQ multiplex PCR; TCRdb's version includes in-frame clones alone and lacks a portion of them. The sample comprises fewer than 95,000 clones, 75% to 90% of which are singletons, and 27% rests with the top ten. Sequencing input: peripheral blood. The receptors were sampled from a man between 45 and 60 years old with active or convalescent COVID-19. CDR3s include the opening cysteine and the closing phenylalanine or tryptophan. Fields, in order: V gene, D gene, J gene, clone size, CDR3 protein, CDR3 DNA. D genes are given only for firm matches. Rows may omit the clone size; those that give it use once, few, many or a size class.

TRBV7-9	NA	TRBJ2-7	once	CASSLINRSSYEQYF	TGTGCCAGCAGCCTCATAAACAGAAGCTCCTACGAGCAGTACTTC
TRBV7-8	TRBD1	TRBJ1-5	NA	CASSLVQDRAPQPQHF	TGTGCCAGCAGCTTAGTACAGGACAGGGCCCCTCAGCCCCAGCATTTT
TRBV20-1	NA	TRBJ1-6	few	CSASRRETSPLHF	TGCAGTGCTAGTAGGAGGGAGACTTCACCCCTCCACTTT
TRBV24-1	TRBD1	TRBJ2-3	NA	CATGQGTDTQYF	TGTGCCACCGGACAGGGCACAGATACGCAGTATTTT
TRBV28	NA	TRBJ1-6	NA	CASSTESSYNSPLHF	TGTGCCAGCAGTACTGAAAGCTCCTATAATTCACCCCTCCACTTT
TRBV6-1	TRBD2	TRBJ2-3	NA	CASSETLAGGTDTQYF	TGTGCCAGCAGTGAGACACTAGCGGGGGGCACAGATACGCAGTATTTT
TRBV5-5	NA	TRBJ2-1	NA	CASSLEKGRAGYNEQFF	TGTGCCAGCAGCTTGGAAAAGGGCCGAGCGGGCTACAATGAGCAGTTCTTC
TRBV5-1	NA	TRBJ1-1	NA	CASSSAGRTTNTEAFF	TGCGCCAGCAGCTCGGCGGGCAGGACTACTAACACTGAAGCTTTCTTT
TRBV2	NA	TRBJ2-2	NA	CASSLQGSTGELFF	TGTGCCAGCAGTTTGCAGGGGAGCACCGGGGAGCTGTTTTTT
TRBV12-5	TRBD1	TRBJ1-1	once	CASGLVSGQMNTEAFF	TGTGCTAGTGGTTTGGTCTCGGGACAGATGAACACTGAAGCTTTCTTT
TRBV30	TRBD1	TRBJ1-1	NA	CAWSGGQGDTEAFF	TGTGCCTGGAGTGGGGGACAGGGGGACACTGAAGCTTTCTTT
TRBV4-3	NA	TRBJ1-3	NA	CASSQVYTSGNTIYF	TGCGCCAGCAGCCAAGTATACACCTCTGGAAACACCATATATTTT
TRBV27	TRBD1	TRBJ1-5	NA	CASSIYRGNQPQHF	TGTGCCAGCAGCATATACAGGGGGAATCAGCCCCAGCATTTT
TRBV6-1	NA	TRBJ1-1	NA	CASSDGRVRAFF	TGTGCCAGCAGTGATGGTAGAGTACGGGCTTTCTTT
TRBV6-5	NA	TRBJ2-1	NA	CASSYSLVSNEQFF	TGTGCCAGCAGTTACTCACTAGTCTCGAATGAGCAGTTCTTC
TRBV11-2	TRBD2	TRBJ2-5	NA	CASSLFHRTSGEETQYF	TGTGCCAGCAGCTTATTCCACCGGACTAGCGGGGAAGAGACCCAGTACTTC
TRBV5-8	TRBD1	TRBJ1-1	few	CASSLRQGGTEAFF	TGTGCCAGCAGCCTAAGACAGGGGGGCACTGAAGCTTTCTTT
TRBV5-4	TRBD1	TRBJ1-4	NA	CASSQRTGEGEKLFF	TGTGCCAGCAGCCAAAGGACAGGGGAGGGAGAAAAACTGTTTTTT
TRBV25-1	NA	TRBJ1-5	NA	CASSEGPGRPQHF	TGTGCCAGCAGTGAGGGCCCGGGGAGGCCCCAGCATTTT
TRBV19	TRBD1	TRBJ2-7	NA	CASSRKLTGTGSYEQYF	TGTGCCAGTAGTCGTAAGCTCACCGGGACAGGCTCCTACGAGCAGTACTTC
TRBV15	NA	TRBJ1-4	NA	CATSRGSKEKLFF	TGTGCCACCAGCAGAGGGAGCAAGGAAAAACTGTTTTTT
TRBV2	TRBD2	TRBJ2-5	NA	CASTQGTSGGETQYF	TGTGCCAGCACTCAGGGGACTAGCGGGGGAGAGACCCAGTACTTC
TRBV5-1	NA	TRBJ2-3	NA	CASSWRDAGSDTQYF	TGCGCCAGCAGCTGGCGGGACGCCGGGTCAGATACGCAGTATTTT
TRBV5-1	TRBD1	TRBJ1-2	NA	CASSLGTGGNYGYTF	TGCGCCAGCAGCTTAGGAACAGGGGGCAACTATGGCTACACCTTC
TRBV4-1	TRBD2	TRBJ2-2	NA	CASSQDPGLAGGPGLGTGELFF	TGCGCCAGCAGCCAAGATCCGGGACTAGCGGGAGGGCCCGGGTTAGGCACCGGGGAGCTGTTTTTT
TRBV6-5	NA	TRBJ1-4	NA	CASRDDSEKLFF	TGTGCCAGCAGGGACGACAGTGAAAAACTGTTTTTT
TRBV25-1	TRBD1	TRBJ1-5	NA	CASSDSTGVDQPQHF	TGTGCCAGCAGTGACTCCACAGGGGTTGATCAGCCCCAGCATTTT
TRBV4-3	NA	TRBJ1-6	NA	CASSGTGSPLHF	TGCGCCAGCAGTGGCACGGGGTCACCCCTCCACTTT
TRBV28	NA	TRBJ1-5	NA	CASSQTGIRQPQHF	TGTGCCAGCAGTCAAACAGGGATCCGACAGCCCCAGCATTTT
TRBV9	NA	TRBJ1-5	NA	CASSASSGGDSNQPQHF	TGTGCCAGCAGCGCCTCCTCCGGAGGAGATAGCAATCAGCCCCAGCATTTT
TRBV15	TRBD1	TRBJ2-7	NA	CATSSGGTAYEQYF	TGTGCCACCAGCAGTGGTGGGACAGCCTACGAGCAGTACTTC
TRBV6-5	TRBD1	TRBJ2-7	NA	CASSPPGQALYEQYF	TGTGCCAGCAGCCCACCGGGACAGGCCCTCTACGAGCAGTACTTC
TRBV27	NA	TRBJ1-5	few	CASSLTGSLNQPQHF	TGTGCCAGCAGTTTAACAGGGAGTCTGAATCAGCCCCAGCATTTT
TRBV30	TRBD1	TRBJ1-6	NA	CAWSVPGRGHNSPLHF	TGTGCCTGGAGTGTACCGGGCAGGGGGCATAATTCACCCCTCCACTTT
TRBV5-1	NA	TRBJ2-2	NA	CASSLASLRETGELFF	TGCGCCAGCAGCTTGGCCTCCCTGCGTGAGACCGGGGAGCTGTTTTTT
TRBV5-6	TRBD1	TRBJ2-7	few	CASSLSGTGGLYEQYF	TGTGCCAGCAGCTTGTCGGGCACAGGGGGCCTCTACGAGCAGTACTTC
TRBV5-4	NA	TRBJ2-2	once	CASSPDEGVVTGELFF	TGTGCCAGCAGCCCGGACGAGGGGGTGGTCACCGGGGAGCTGTTTTTT
TRBV10-2	TRBD2	TRBJ2-5	NA	CASSKGLAGGVETQYF	TGCGCCAGCAGTAAGGGACTAGCGGGAGGAGTGGAGACCCAGTACTTC
TRBV5-8	NA	TRBJ1-1	once	CASSLYVGRGTEAFF	TGTGCCAGCAGCTTGTACGTCGGAAGAGGCACTGAAGCTTTCTTT
TRBV4-3	TRBD1	TRBJ1-6	NA	CASSQEGQGANNSPLHF	TGCGCCAGCAGCCAAGAAGGGCAGGGGGCTAATAATTCACCCCTCCACTTT
TRBV6-5	NA	TRBJ2-2	few	CASRITIGAPGELFF	TGTGCCAGCAGGATAACCATAGGGGCGCCCGGGGAGCTGTTTTTT
TRBV29-1	NA	TRBJ1-1	NA	CSVDISRGTGNTEAFF	TGCAGCGTTGATATCTCCAGGGGAACGGGGAACACTGAAGCTTTCTTT
TRBV6-5	NA	TRBJ1-2	NA	CASREDGDYGYTF	TGTGCCAGCAGGGAGGACGGAGACTATGGCTACACCTTC
TRBV14	NA	TRBJ2-2	NA	CASSQDYPLGWDTGELFF	TGTGCCAGCAGCCAAGATTATCCCTTGGGCTGGGACACCGGGGAGCTGTTTTTT
TRBV19	NA	TRBJ1-1	NA	CASGLKGSTEAFF	TGTGCTTCGGGACTCAAAGGGAGCACTGAAGCTTTCTTT
TRBV30	TRBD2	TRBJ2-1	NA	CAWRGIGLAGVRSYNEQFF	TGTGCCTGGAGGGGAATAGGACTAGCGGGAGTTCGCTCCTACAATGAGCAGTTCTTC
TRBV10-3	TRBD1	TRBJ2-3	NA	CAIMPTGGRDTQYF	TGTGCCATCATGCCTACAGGGGGACGAGATACGCAGTATTTT
TRBV3-1/TRBV3-2	NA	TRBJ2-1	NA	CASESVGVGNEQFF	TGTGCCAGCGAATCTGTAGGGGTTGGTAATGAGCAGTTCTTC
TRBV6-5	NA	TRBJ1-2	few	CASRTGLEIYGYTF	TGTGCCAGCAGAACTGGACTGGAAATCTATGGCTACACCTTC
TRBV5-1	TRBD1	TRBJ2-7	NA	CASSERQGPYEQYF	TGCGCCAGCAGCGAAAGACAGGGCCCCTACGAGCAGTACTTC
TRBV6-1	NA	TRBJ1-3	NA	CASSEGPTGNTIYF	TGTGCCAGCAGTGAAGGGCCAACCGGAAACACCATATATTTT
TRBV29-1	NA	TRBJ1-4	NA	CSARGGGEKLFF	TGCAGCGCCCGTGGAGGAGGGGAAAAACTGTTTTTT
TRBV20-1	NA	TRBJ2-7	once	CSASSSYEQYF	TGCAGTGCATCCAGCTCCTACGAGCAGTACTTC
TRBV27	TRBD1	TRBJ1-1	NA	CASSLSGTVTEAFF	TGTGCCAGCAGTTTATCAGGGACAGTAACTGAAGCTTTCTTT
TRBV2	NA	TRBJ2-5	NA	CASRQGESQETQYF	TGTGCCAGCAGGCAGGGTGAAAGTCAAGAGACCCAGTACTTC
TRBV3-1/TRBV3-2	TRBD2	TRBJ2-1	NA	CASSQEMELAGSNEQFF	TGTGCCAGCAGCCAAGAAATGGAGCTAGCGGGATCCAATGAGCAGTTCTTC
TRBV11-2	NA	TRBJ1-5	NA	CASSLTGWGNQPQHF	TGTGCCAGCAGCTTAACAGGATGGGGCAATCAGCCCCAGCATTTT
TRBV5-4	TRBD2	TRBJ2-3	NA	CASSLELGLAGGRTDTQYF	TGTGCCAGCAGCTTGGAATTGGGACTAGCGGGGGGGCGCACAGATACGCAGTATTTT